The clone carrying this T cell receptor (beta chain) has a single count. This record comes from a study of blood T cell repertoires in COVID-19. The wider study: Acute and convalescent COVID-19 specimens originated in the United States, Italy and Spain.

Cohort 3 donors counted as recovered after two negative PCRs, clearance, or resolved symptoms. Libraries were prepared by immunoSEQ multiplex PCR; TCRdb keeps only in-frame clonotypes and omits some of them. The sample lists just over 150,000 clones; over 75% were seen once. Germline V gives CDR1 SNHLY, CDR2 FYNNEI. CDR3 length equals 13 residues. Trimming removed 6 bases at V and 7 bases at J, with 15 bases between. The sequence was collected from a woman in her forties or fifties who had recovered from COVID-19. Sample: PBMCs or T cells enriched from blood (not recorded which). The chain employs TRBV2 and TRBJ1-2; perhaps TRBD1 as D (6 bases). The CDR3 region is CASRWTDPSGYTF. DNA for the CDR3: TGTGCCAGCAGGTGGACAGATCCTAGTGGCTACACCTTC. Based on the CDR3 plus reference TRBV2 and TRBJ1-2, the full variable domain is EPEVTQTPSHQVTQMGQEVILRCVPISNHLYFYWYRQILGQKVEFLVSFYNNEISEKSEIFDDQFSVERPDGSNFTLKIRSTKLEDSAMYFCASRWTDPSGYTFGSGTRLTVV.